A selection of T cell receptor beta chains follows, all from one sample in a study of T cells after yellow fever vaccination. TCRdb re-called the 5' RACE reads with MiXCR, one entry per CDR3 protein. Among about 110,000 distinct CDR3 sequences listed, 7.5% to 9.5% were seen once. Material: CD8+ T cells sorted from PBMCs, obtained 45 days after the yellow fever booster vaccination. These receptors were obtained from a man between 25 and 39 years old who received the YFV17D yellow fever vaccine. Each CDR3 is given with its conserved first and last residue. Clone size is shown for a subset of rows, as once, few, many or a class of expanded clone.

size,V,CDR3
many,TRBV29-1,CSVEIGEQFF
few,TRBV9,CASSVTNEQFF
many,TRBV9,CASSVGDRRLAGGEQYF
many,TRBV6-4,CASSDRSSTSYNEQFF
many,TRBV30,CAWSPGQGTDEQYF
.,TRBV7-6,CASSPGQGLYEQYF
many,TRBV11-2,CASSLPVGDTDTQYF
many,TRBV14,CASSQGLSSYNEQFF
many,TRBV7-6,CASSPGGAPPYNEQFF
many,TRBV4-1,CASSQEETQYF
many,TRBV3-1,CASSQTGLQETQYF
few,TRBV4-3,CASSPGQGNSYEQYF
many,TRBV14,CASSQGNTDTQYF
many,TRBV30,CAWLGQGLLGTF
many,TRBV28,CASSPRTGDLETQYF
few,TRBV6-1,CASRDPVRQGMPHTF
many,TRBV28,CASSFGRAYGYTF
few,TRBV28,CASSLSPYSNQPQHF
many,TRBV27,CASGLGTGYGYTF
many,TRBV4-3,CASSQSAGFEAFF
.,TRBV6-5,CASSFLRDGTQCF
many,TRBV6-2/TRBV6-3,CASRPPGHSYNEQFF
many,TRBV9,CASSPGTGPRGEQYF
few,TRBV30,CAWGTTSNQPQHF
many,TRBV10-2,CASGGAGELFF
many,TRBV29-1,CSVEWTGGYEQYF
many,TRBV7-9,CASSSTGEETQYF
many,TRBV20-1,CSAEDGDTDTQYF
few,TRBV6-5,CASSYPETGELFF
many,TRBV20-1,CSARVGTSGLTQYF
many,TRBV14,CASSQDVRELAYQETQYF
few,TRBV7-2,CASSLMGSDTQYF
few,TRBV24-1,CATSDLGGEANEQFF
few,TRBV7-9,CASSRAGDPSTDTQYF
many,TRBV12-3/TRBV12-4,CASSVLNTQYF
many,TRBV27,CASSLGEKLFF
many,TRBV5-1,CASRREGTYNEQFF
many,TRBV7-6,CASSFRTSGEQFF